Listed below are T cell receptor beta chains from one sample, sequenced in a study of blood T cell repertoires in COVID-19. Method: immunoSEQ multiplex PCR; TCRdb's copy keeps in-frame clones and lacks some. The sample yields roughly 160,000 clones, about 86% seen once. Sequencing input: peripheral blood. Receptors originate from a woman between 65 and 79 years old who had recovered from COVID-19. Both conserved end residues are part of each CDR3. A D gene is named only where the DNA matches it firmly. Expanded clones get a size class; other rows say once, few or many, or leave the size out.

clone size	V gene	J gene	D gene	CDR3 protein	CDR3 DNA
NA	TRBV24-1	TRBJ1-4	TRBD1	CATEDRAGEKLFF	TGTGCCACCGAAGACAGGGCCGGAGAAAAACTGTTTTTT
NA	TRBV5-6	TRBJ2-5	NA	CASALRETQYF	TGTGCCAGCGCCCTCCGGGAGACCCAGTACTTC
NA	TRBV7-9	TRBJ2-3	TRBD2	CASSPASGDLQRRRRGYF	TGTGCCAGCAGCCCAGCCAGCGGGGACCTGCAACGAAGACGACGGGGGTATTTT
NA	TRBV27	TRBJ1-1	NA	CASSPESQMNTEAFF	TGTGCCAGCAGTCCAGAATCCCAAATGAACACTGAAGCTTTCTTT
NA	TRBV4-3	TRBJ2-1	NA	CASSQDGRHEQFF	TGCGCCAGCAGCCAAGATGGGCGCCATGAGCAGTTCTTC
once	TRBV18	TRBJ2-3	NA	CASSLDSGDTQYF	TGTGCCAGCTCCCTGGACTCGGGAGATACGCAGTATTTT
NA	TRBV5-1	TRBJ1-2	TRBD1	CASSPPGQGGYGYTF	TGCGCCAGCAGCCCGCCCGGACAGGGGGGCTATGGCTACACCTTC
NA	TRBV5-1	TRBJ2-1	TRBD2	CASSPSPSGGFSYNEQFF	TGCGCCAGCAGCCCCTCCCCTAGCGGGGGCTTCTCCTACAATGAGCAGTTCTTC
NA	TRBV4-1	TRBJ2-5	NA	CASSHPSETQYF	TGCGCCAGCAGCCACCCGTCGGAGACCCAGTACTTC
NA	TRBV15	TRBJ1-1	NA	CATSPREGAEAFF	TGTGCCACCAGCCCCCGGGAGGGGGCTGAAGCTTTCTTT
NA	TRBV6-5	TRBJ2-3	NA	CASNPVGASTDTQYF	TGTGCCAGCAACCCTGTGGGAGCGAGCACAGATACGCAGTATTTT
NA	TRBV2	TRBJ1-1	NA	CASNPVVGANMNTEAFF	TGTGCCAGCAACCCCGTTGTGGGGGCGAACATGAACACTGAAGCTTTCTTT
NA	TRBV9	TRBJ2-1	TRBD2	CASSVVPSGRQFF	TGTGCCAGCAGCGTAGTCCCTAGCGGCCGGCAGTTCTTC
NA	TRBV28	TRBJ2-6	NA	CASNRGSGANVLTF	TGTGCCAGCAACCGGGGCTCTGGGGCCAACGTCCTGACTTTC
once	TRBV28	TRBJ2-2	NA	CASPPSRWAVSGELFF	TGTGCCAGCCCCCCCTCCAGGTGGGCAGTCTCCGGGGAGCTGTTTTTT